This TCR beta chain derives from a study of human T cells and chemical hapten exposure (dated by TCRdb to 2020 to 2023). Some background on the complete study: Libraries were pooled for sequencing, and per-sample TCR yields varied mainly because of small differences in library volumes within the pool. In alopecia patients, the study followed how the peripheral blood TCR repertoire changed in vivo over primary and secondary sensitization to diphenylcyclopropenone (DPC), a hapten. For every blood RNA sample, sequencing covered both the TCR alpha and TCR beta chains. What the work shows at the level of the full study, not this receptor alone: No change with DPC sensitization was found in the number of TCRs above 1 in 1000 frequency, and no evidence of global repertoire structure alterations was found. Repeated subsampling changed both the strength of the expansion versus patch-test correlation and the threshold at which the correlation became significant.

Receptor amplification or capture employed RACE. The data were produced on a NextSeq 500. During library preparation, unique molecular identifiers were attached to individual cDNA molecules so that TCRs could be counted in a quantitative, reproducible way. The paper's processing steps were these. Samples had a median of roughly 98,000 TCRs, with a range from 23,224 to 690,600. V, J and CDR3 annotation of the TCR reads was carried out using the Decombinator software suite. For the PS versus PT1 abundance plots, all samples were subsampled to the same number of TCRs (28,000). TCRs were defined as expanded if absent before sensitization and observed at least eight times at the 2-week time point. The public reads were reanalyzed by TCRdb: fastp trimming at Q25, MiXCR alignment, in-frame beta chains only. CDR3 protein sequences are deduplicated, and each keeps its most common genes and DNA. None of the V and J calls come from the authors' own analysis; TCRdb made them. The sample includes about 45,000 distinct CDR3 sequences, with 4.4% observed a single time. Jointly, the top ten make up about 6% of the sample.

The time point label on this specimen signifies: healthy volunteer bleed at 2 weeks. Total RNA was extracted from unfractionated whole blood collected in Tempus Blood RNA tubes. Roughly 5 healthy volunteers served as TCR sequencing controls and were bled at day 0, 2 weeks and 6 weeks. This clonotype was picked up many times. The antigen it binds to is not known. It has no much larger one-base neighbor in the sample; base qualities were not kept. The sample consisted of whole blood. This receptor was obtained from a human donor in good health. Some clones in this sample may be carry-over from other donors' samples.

The sequenced DNA: TGTGCCAGCAGTTTTTTCCCCCAACCGGAGGGCCGTTATGGAAACACCATATATTTT. It codes for CASSFFPQPEGRYGNTIYF. The chain couples TRBV6-6 to TRBJ1-3, with the D gene uncertain. The CDR3, cysteine through phenylalanine, is 19 amino acids long. Only the CDR3 portion is preserved as DNA: 57 bases, with reading frame beginning at the first base. Per the germline V gene (reference sequence), MNHNY is the CDR1 and SVGAGI is the CDR2. The V end loses 4 bases and the J end loses 3 bases, and a stretch of 25 bases separates them.